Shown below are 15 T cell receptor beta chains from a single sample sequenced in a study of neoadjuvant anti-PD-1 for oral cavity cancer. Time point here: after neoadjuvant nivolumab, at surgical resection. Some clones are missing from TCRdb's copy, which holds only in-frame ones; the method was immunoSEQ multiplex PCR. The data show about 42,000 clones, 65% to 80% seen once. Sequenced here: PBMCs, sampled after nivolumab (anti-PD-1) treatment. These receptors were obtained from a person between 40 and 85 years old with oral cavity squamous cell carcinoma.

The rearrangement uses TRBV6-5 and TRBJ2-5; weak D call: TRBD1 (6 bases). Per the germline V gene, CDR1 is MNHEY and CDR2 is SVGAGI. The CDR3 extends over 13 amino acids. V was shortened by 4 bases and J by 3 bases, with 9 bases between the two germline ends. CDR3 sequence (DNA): TGTGCCAGCAGTTCGGACAGCGAAGAGACCCAGTACTTC. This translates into CASSSDSEETQYF.

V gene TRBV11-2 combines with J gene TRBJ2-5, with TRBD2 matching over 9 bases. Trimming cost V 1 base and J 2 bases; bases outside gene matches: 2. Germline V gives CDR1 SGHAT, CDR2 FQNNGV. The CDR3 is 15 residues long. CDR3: CASSLGTSGQETQYF. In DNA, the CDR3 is TGTGCCAGCAGCTTAGGCACTAGCGGGCAAGAGACCCAGTACTTC.

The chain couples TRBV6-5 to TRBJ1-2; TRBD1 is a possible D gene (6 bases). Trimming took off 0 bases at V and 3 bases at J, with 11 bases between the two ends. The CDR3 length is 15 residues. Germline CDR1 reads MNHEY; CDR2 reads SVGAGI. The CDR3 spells CASSYSSGAHYGYTF. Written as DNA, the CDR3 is TGTGCCAGCAGTTACTCGTCGGGGGCGCACTATGGCTACACCTTC.

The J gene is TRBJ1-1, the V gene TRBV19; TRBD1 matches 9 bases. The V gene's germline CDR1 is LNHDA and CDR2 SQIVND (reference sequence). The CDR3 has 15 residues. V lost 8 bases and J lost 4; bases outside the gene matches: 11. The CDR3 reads CASSRTGVWGTEAFF. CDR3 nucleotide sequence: TGTGCCAGTTCCCGGACAGGGGTATGGGGCACTGAAGCTTTCTTT.

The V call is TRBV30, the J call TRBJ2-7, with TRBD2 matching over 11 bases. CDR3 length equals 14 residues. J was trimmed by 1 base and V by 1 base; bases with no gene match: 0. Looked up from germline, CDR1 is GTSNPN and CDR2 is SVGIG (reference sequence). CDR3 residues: CAWSGLAGSYEQYF. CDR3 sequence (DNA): TGTGCCTGGAGTGGACTAGCGGGGTCCTACGAGCAGTACTTC. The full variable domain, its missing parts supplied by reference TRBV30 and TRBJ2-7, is SQTIHQWPATLVQPVGSPLSLECTVEGTSNPNLYWYRQAAGRGLQLLFYSVGIGQISSEVPQNLSASRPQDRQFILSSKKLLLSDSGFYLCAWSGLAGSYEQYFGPGTRLTVT.

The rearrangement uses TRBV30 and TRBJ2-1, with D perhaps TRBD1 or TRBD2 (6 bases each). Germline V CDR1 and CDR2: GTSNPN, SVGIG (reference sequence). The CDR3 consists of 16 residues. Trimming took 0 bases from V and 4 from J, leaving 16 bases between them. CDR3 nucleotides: TGTGCCTGGAGTGTAGGGGGGAGCGTTCCTTACAATGAGCAGTTCTTC. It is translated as CAWSVGGSVPYNEQFF.

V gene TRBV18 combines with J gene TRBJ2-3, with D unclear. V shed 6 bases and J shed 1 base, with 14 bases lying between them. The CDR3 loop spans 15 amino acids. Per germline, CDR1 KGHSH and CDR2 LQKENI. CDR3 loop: CASSLLSPGTDTQYF. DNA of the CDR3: TGTGCCAGCTCTCTCTTGAGCCCGGGCACAGATACGCAGTATTTT.

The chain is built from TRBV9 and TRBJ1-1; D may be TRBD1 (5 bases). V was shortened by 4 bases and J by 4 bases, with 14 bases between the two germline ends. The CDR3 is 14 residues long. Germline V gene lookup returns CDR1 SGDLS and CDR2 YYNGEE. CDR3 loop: CASSSDRLGTEAFF. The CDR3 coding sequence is TGTGCCAGCAGCTCCGACAGATTGGGCACTGAAGCTTTCTTT.

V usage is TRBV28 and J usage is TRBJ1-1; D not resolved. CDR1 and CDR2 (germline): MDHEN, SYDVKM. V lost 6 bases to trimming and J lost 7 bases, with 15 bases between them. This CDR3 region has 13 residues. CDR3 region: CASSVHQYIEAFF. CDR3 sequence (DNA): TGTGCCAGCAGCGTGCACCAATACATTGAAGCTTTCTTT.

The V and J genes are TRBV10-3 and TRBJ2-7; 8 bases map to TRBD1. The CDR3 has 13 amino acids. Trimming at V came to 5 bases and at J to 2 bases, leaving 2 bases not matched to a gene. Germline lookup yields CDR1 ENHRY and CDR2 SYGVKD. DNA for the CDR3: TGTGCCATCAGTATACAGGGGGCCTACGAGCAGTACTTC. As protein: CAISIQGAYEQYF.

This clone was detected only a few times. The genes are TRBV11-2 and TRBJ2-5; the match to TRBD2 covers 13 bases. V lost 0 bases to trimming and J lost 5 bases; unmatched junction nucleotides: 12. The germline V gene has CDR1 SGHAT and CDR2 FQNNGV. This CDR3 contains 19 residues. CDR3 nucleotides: TGTGCCAGCAGCTTAGAGGGGACTAGCGGGGCCTCTCGGGGGGAGACCCAGTACTTC. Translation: CASSLEGTSGASRGETQYF. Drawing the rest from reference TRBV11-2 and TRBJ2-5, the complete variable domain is EAGVAQSPRYKIIEKRQSVAFWCNPISGHATLYWYQQILGQGPKLLIQFQNNGVVDDSQLPKDRFSAERLKGVDSTLKIQPAKLEDSAVYLCASSLEGTSGASRGETQYFGPGTRLLVL.

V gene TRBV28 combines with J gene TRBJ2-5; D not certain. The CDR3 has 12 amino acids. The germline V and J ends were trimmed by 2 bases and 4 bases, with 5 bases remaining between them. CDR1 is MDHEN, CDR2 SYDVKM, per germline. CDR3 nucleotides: TGTGCCAGCAGTTTAATCAGAGAGACCCAGTACTTC. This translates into CASSLIRETQYF.

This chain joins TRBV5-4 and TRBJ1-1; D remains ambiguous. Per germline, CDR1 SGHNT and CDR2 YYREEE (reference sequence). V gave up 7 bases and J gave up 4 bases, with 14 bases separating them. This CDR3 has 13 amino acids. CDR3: CASSYPASTEAFF. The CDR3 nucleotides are TGTGCCAGCTCCTACCCCGCCAGCACTGAAGCTTTCTTT.

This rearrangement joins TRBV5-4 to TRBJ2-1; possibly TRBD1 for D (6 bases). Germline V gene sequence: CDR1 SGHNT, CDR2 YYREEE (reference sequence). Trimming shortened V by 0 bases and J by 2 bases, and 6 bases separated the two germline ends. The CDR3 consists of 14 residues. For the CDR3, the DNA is TGTGCCAGCAGCTTGGACAGGGCCTACAATGAGCAGTTCTTC. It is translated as CASSLDRAYNEQFF.

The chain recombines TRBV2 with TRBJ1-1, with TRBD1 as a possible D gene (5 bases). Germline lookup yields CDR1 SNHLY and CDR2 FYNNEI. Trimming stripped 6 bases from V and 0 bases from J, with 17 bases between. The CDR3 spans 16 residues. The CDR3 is CASSSARWTMNTEAFF. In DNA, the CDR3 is TGTGCCAGCAGCTCCGCAAGGTGGACAATGAACACTGAAGCTTTCTTT.